The T cell receptor (beta chain) described here comes from a study of vaccination and CD4 T cells after COVID-19. Overall study: SARS-CoV-2, HCoV-NL63, HCoV-OC43 and HCoV-229E supplied the overlapping spike peptides used to stimulate cells. Researchers treated control cultures with a CEFX pool, an HIV-1 Nef pool, or no peptide.

Oncomine TCR Beta short-read sequencing was applied to DNA from cultured CD4+ T cells. TCRdb redid the calling of the PCR reads with MiXCR, one entry per CDR3 protein. The sample includes roughly 14,000 distinct CDR3 sequences, around 42% of them seen just once. The treatment here: roughly ten-day PBMC culture with coronavirus spike peptide pools or control peptides (ViraFEST assay). Peptide-pool expansion of antigen-specific T cells preceded TCR sequencing in ViraFEST. Cultures used 1.5 million to 2.5 million PBMCs per well, 9 to 10 IU/ml IL-2 and approximately 9.6 ug/ml peptides. This clonotype was seen a few times. Its antigen remains unknown. The sequences come from CD4+ T cells from blood, cultured in vitro, collected before SARS-CoV-2 vaccination. The TCR sequence derives from a human donor who had recovered from COVID-19.

The CDR3 sequence: CASSVSGGPGETQYF. CDR3 nucleotide sequence: TGTGCCAGCAGCGTTAGCGGGGGACCGGGAGAGACCCAGTACTTC. V gene TRBV7-2 combines with J gene TRBJ2-5, with TRBD2 matching 9 bases. Germline CDR1 reads SGHTA; CDR2 reads FQGNSA. Losses at the gene ends were 5 bases for V and 4 bases for J; bases not matched to a gene: 8. The CDR3 is 15 residues long.